A single sample is the source of the 5 T cell receptor beta chains below, sequenced in a study of blood T cell repertoires in COVID-19. Clones were sequenced by immunoSEQ multiplex PCR, and TCRdb holds only the in-frame ones, with some missing. The sample lists 200,000 to 250,000 clones, 80% to 85% occurring once. Input material: PBMCs or T cells enriched from blood (not recorded which). The receptors stem from a woman aged 40 to 50 who had recovered from COVID-19.

The V gene is TRBV7-2, the J gene TRBJ2-2, with D perhaps matching TRBD2 (5 bases). The CDR3 extends over 15 amino acids. Trimming cost V 2 bases and J 3 bases, with 10 bases left between them. Germline loops: CDR1 SGHTA, CDR2 FQGNSA. The CDR3 DNA is TGTGCCAGCAGCTTACAGCGGATTGACACCGGGGAGCTGTTTTTT. Protein: CASSLQRIDTGELFF.

CDR3 sequence: CAWARGRLETQYF. In DNA, the CDR3 is TGTGCCTGGGCCAGGGGGCGTCTGGAGACCCAGTACTTC. The rearrangement uses TRBV30 and TRBJ2-5; TRBD1 matches 8 bases. The CDR3 sequence is 13 residues long. Germline lookup yields CDR1 GTSNPN and CDR2 SVGIG (reference sequence). The V gene end was trimmed by 5 bases and the J gene end by 5 bases; junction bases not matched to a gene: 7.

Written as DNA, the CDR3 is TGTGCCAGCTGTGGGGCGAGGAACACTGAAGCTTTCTTT. This encodes CASCGARNTEAFF. This sequence joins TRBV2 and TRBJ1-1, with a weak D call TRBD1 (5 bases). Trimming removed 8 bases from V and 1 base from J, with 11 bases in between. This CDR3 is built from 13 residues. Germline V gene lookup returns CDR1 SNHLY and CDR2 FYNNEI.

The V and J genes are TRBV28 and TRBJ2-1, with 10 bases aligning to TRBD2. CDR1 is MDHEN, CDR2 SYDVKM, per germline. With 6 bases clipped from V and 3 bases from J, the junction kept 11 bases outside the gene matches. CDR3 length equals 17 residues. CDR3 in DNA: TGTGCCAGCAGGCCACGATCCCTAGCGGGAGTCTACAATGAGCAGTTCTTC. Its protein is CASRPRSLAGVYNEQFF.

The gene calls are TRBV30 and TRBJ2-6; TRBD1 aligns across 7 bases. CDR1 GTSNPN and CDR2 SVGIG come from the germline V gene (reference sequence). This CDR3 has 15 amino acids. Losses at the gene ends were 3 bases for V and 3 bases for J; bases not matched to a gene: 5. CDR3 nucleotides: TGTGCCTGGAGGACAGGGTTGGGTGGGGCCAACGTCCTGACTTTC. Translation gives CAWRTGLGGANVLTF.